This passage covers 14 T cell receptor beta chains from one sample sequenced in a study of naive and memory T cell subsets. Whole-study findings and limits: Naive repertoires, especially CD8, held a few larger clonotypes, possibly memory cells re-expressing CD45RA.

Both TRBC1 and TRBC2 were covered by a beta constant-region primer of two equimolar oligonucleotides. Nested alpha and beta constant-region primers with the SP2 primer drove four PCR rounds on ligated cDNA. TCRdb used MiXCR to reprocess the UMI-ligation and nested PCR reads, holding one entry per CDR3 protein. The table shows 98,000 or so distinct CDR3 sequences, with approximately 10% occurring only once. Which antigens these TCRs recognize remains unknown. The source material was naive CD4+ T cells from blood. The source is a human donor in good health.

The chain has TRBV14 and TRBJ2-7, with 9 bases aligning to TRBD1. The CDR3 runs to 17 residues. Germline V gives CDR1 SGHDN, CDR2 FVKESK. Trimming removed 4 bases from V and 6 bases from J; junction bases left unmatched: 16. The CDR3 DNA follows: TGTGCCAGCAGCCCTCAGTTATCCGGGACAGGGTCTATCGAGCAGTACTTC. Its protein product is CASSPQLSGTGSIEQYF.

This clonotype has only a few counts. This chain links TRBV20-1 with TRBJ2-5; the D call may be TRBD1 or TRBD2 (7 bases each). There are 16 residues in the CDR3. V lost 5 bases and J 0 bases, leaving 19 bases between the germline ends. Germline V gene sequence: CDR1 DFQATT, CDR2 SNEGSKA (reference sequence). The CDR3 spells CSALGQEGGYQETQYF. CDR3 DNA sequence: TGCAGTGCTCTCGGACAGGAGGGGGGGTACCAAGAGACCCAGTACTTC.

This clonotype was detected a few times. V gene TRBV20-1 combines with J gene TRBJ2-1, with unresolved D. The CDR3 loop spans 14 amino acids. CDR1 and CDR2 from the germline V gene are DFQATT and SNEGSKA (reference sequence). Trimming left V 4 bases short and J 4 bases short, with 14 bases between. The chain's CDR3 is CSANPLRVYNEQFF. CDR3 bases: TGCAGTGCTAATCCCCTCCGGGTATACAATGAGCAGTTCTTC.

This clonotype was counted between two and nine times. The V gene is TRBV20-1, the J gene TRBJ2-3, with D tentatively TRBD1 (6 bases). Germline V gives CDR1 DFQATT, CDR2 SNEGSKA (reference sequence). The CDR3 runs 13 residues. Trimming cost V 2 bases and J 8 bases, with 14 bases left between them. CDR3 loop: CSARPTGLGTQYF. The CDR3, as DNA: TGCAGTGCTAGACCCACAGGGCTTGGTACGCAGTATTTT.

This clonotype was counted between two and nine times. This chain uses TRBV6-5 with TRBJ1-6, with D perhaps TRBD1 (6 bases). Looked up from germline, CDR1 is MNHEY and CDR2 is SVGAGI. There are 16 residues in the CDR3. The V end was cut by 2 bases, the J end by 1 base, with 9 bases between. CDR3 protein: CASSYRGDSYNSPLHF. Here the CDR3 DNA reads TGTGCCAGCAGTTACAGGGGGGATTCCTATAATTCACCCCTCCACTTT.

The V and J genes are TRBV29-1 and TRBJ1-4; a weak D match, TRBD1 (6 bases). The V end was cut by 3 bases, the J end by 5 bases, with 13 bases between. The CDR3 spans 14 residues. CDR1 and CDR2 (germline): SQVTM, ANQGSEA. CDR3 region: CSVDTGMGNEKLFF. In nucleotides, the CDR3 is TGCAGCGTTGACACAGGGATGGGAAATGAAAAACTGTTTTTT. The whole variable domain, remainder taken from reference TRBV29-1 and TRBJ1-4, is SAVISQKPSRDICQRGTSLTIQCQVDSQVTMMFWYRQQPGQSLTLIATANQGSEATYESGFVIDKFPISRPNLTFSTLTVSNMSPEDSSIYLCSVDTGMGNEKLFFGSGTQLSVL.

The CDR3 here is CASSPPGANVLTF. The CDR3 DNA is TGCGCCAGCAGCCCCCCTGGGGCCAACGTCCTGACTTTC. This chain joins TRBV5-1 and TRBJ2-6; D is unresolved. The CDR3 is 13 residues long. Per the germline V gene, CDR1 is SGHRS and CDR2 is YFSETQ. The germline V and J ends were trimmed by 4 bases and 2 bases, with 4 bases remaining between them.

The chain couples TRBV20-1 to TRBJ1-4; maybe TRBD1 (5 bases). The CDR3 sequence is 15 residues long. Germline lookup yields CDR1 DFQATT and CDR2 SNEGSKA (reference sequence). With 1 base removed from V and 7 bases from J, the gap between germline ends came to 16 bases. The CDR3 DNA reads as TGCAGTGCTAGAGTTACGGGCAGGGTGGGTGAAAAACTGTTTTTT. This sequence encodes CSARVTGRVGEKLFF.

This clonotype was recorded a few times. The chain uses TRBV12-5 and TRBJ2-5; D unresolved. The V end was cut by 2 bases, the J end by 5 bases, with 9 bases between. CDR3 length: 13 residues. Germline loops: CDR1 LGHNT, CDR2 FRNRAP. This CDR3 reads CASGLSELETQYF. For the CDR3, the DNA is TGTGCTAGTGGTTTGTCGGAGTTGGAGACCCAGTACTTC.

CDR3 sequence: CATSDRLTSGHPKGDTQYF. CDR3 coding DNA: TGTGCCACTTCGGACAGGTTGACTAGCGGTCATCCCAAGGGGGATACGCAGTATTTT. This chain uses TRBV10-3 with TRBJ2-3, with 9 bases identical to TRBD2. V shed 10 bases, J shed 6 bases, and the junction held 26 bases outside the gene matches. The germline gives CDR1 ENHRY, CDR2 SYGVKD. The CDR3 has 19 amino acids.

The genes are TRBV20-1 and TRBJ1-1; D perhaps matches TRBD1 (6 bases). Trimming cost V 5 bases and J 0 bases, with 10 bases left between them. The CDR3 is 13 residues long. Per germline, CDR1 DFQATT and CDR2 SNEGSKA (reference sequence). CDR3 bases: TGCAGTGCTGACGGACAGTTGAACACTGAAGCTTTCTTT. Its protein is CSADGQLNTEAFF.

The rearrangement links TRBV7-2 to TRBJ2-7, with D possibly TRBD1 on 6 matching bases. The V gene lost 1 base and the J gene lost 2 bases, with 9 bases spanning the gap. CDR3 length equals 14 residues. Germline assignment: CDR1 SGHTA and CDR2 FQGNSA. CDR3 loop: CASSLEGQAYEQYF. In DNA form, the CDR3 reads TGTGCCAGCAGCTTAGAGGGACAAGCCTACGAGCAGTACTTC.

This clonotype showed up just a few times. The J gene is TRBJ2-7, the V gene TRBV29-1; D is tentatively TRBD1 or TRBD2 (5 bases each). Trimming pared 4 bases from V and 6 bases from J, leaving 10 bases between. The CDR3 is 11 residues long. Germline lookup yields CDR1 SQVTM and CDR2 ANQGSEA. This chain's CDR3 is CSVGRDLEQYF. The DNA of the CDR3 is TGCAGCGTTGGCCGGGACCTCGAGCAGTACTTC.

The DNA of the CDR3 is TGTGCCAGCAGTGGCCTCGGGACAGCTGTCTCTGGAAACACCATATATTTT. This codes for CASSGLGTAVSGNTIYF. The J gene is TRBJ1-3, the V gene TRBV12-3 or TRBV12-4, with 7 bases aligning to TRBD1. With V trimmed by 5 bases and J by 0 bases, 10 bases remained unmatched. This CDR3 has 17 amino acids.